This section outlines one T cell receptor beta chain sequence together with its context. The assay was immunoSEQ multiplex PCR, and TCRdb's table has in-frame clones only and misses some. The table lists about 110,000 clones, 75% to 90% of them singletons. This sample is drawn from a study of T cell responses to AZD1222 COVID-19 vaccine. The CDR3 is 13 amino acids. The V gene lost 4 bases and the J gene lost 0 bases, with 6 bases spanning the gap. Germline V gives CDR1 SGHTA, CDR2 FQGNSA. The sequences come from peripheral blood, collected on day 0 of AZD1222 vaccination. The chain uses TRBV7-2 and TRBJ1-1; D is uncertain. This receptor was taken from an adult in good health. CDR3 amino acids: CASSSVMNTEAFF. The CDR3 DNA follows: TGTGCCAGCAGCTCGGTCATGAACACTGAAGCTTTCTTT.